Sequencing of this T cell receptor (beta chain) was carried out in a study of immune evolution from preneoplasia to lung adenocarcinoma. The overall study: HLA loss of heterozygosity: approximately 7.5% AIS, about 15% MIA, about 32% ADC, none AAH. Study-wide findings and caveats: Clonality was highest in normal lung, lower in later-stage lesions apparently.

Premalignant or tumor cells were enriched by macro-dissection after pathologic assessment. CDR1 and CDR2 (germline): SQVTM, ANQGSEA. V lost 7 bases, J lost 2 bases, and 10 bases stayed unmatched. The CDR3 sequence is 14 residues long. Profiled with immunoSEQ multiplex PCR; TCRdb holds only in-frame clones, not every one. Here the sample spans roughly 6,000 clones, roughly four fifths being singletons. As to this clone: The antigen remains unidentified.

The sample consisted of FFPE minimally invasive lung adenocarcinoma tissue. This receptor was obtained from a person aged 55 to 79 with lung adenocarcinoma. V usage is TRBV29-1 and J usage is TRBJ2-5; 7 bases map to TRBD2. As DNA, the CDR3 is TGCAGCGCCCCCCGGGAGGCGGATCAAGAGACCCAGTACTTC. Amino acids: CSAPREADQETQYF.